The rows below give T cell receptor beta chains drawn from one sample of a study of cytomegalovirus exposure and HLA in healthy donors. Assay: immunoSEQ multiplex PCR; the TCRdb copy retains only in-frame clones and omits some. The repertoire holds 75,000 to 80,000 clones, with around two thirds as singletons. Material: PBMCs. The source is a man between 60 and 75 years old in good health and CMV-seropositive. Both conserved end residues are part of each CDR3. D genes are given only for firm matches. Clone size appears in some rows only: once, few, many, or a class for an expanded clone.

>TRBV18|TRBJ2-7|-|once
TGTGCCAGCTCACCGTCGGGGGTAGGCGAGCAGTACTTC
CASSPSGVGEQYF
>TRBV5-5|TRBJ2-7|-|-
TGTGCCAGCAGCTATGGGGGGGCAGGGAACTACGAGCAGTACTTC
CASSYGGAGNYEQYF
>TRBV6-1|TRBJ2-3|-|once
TGTGCCAGCAGGGACTCCGTCGGCACAGATACGCAGTATTTT
CASRDSVGTDTQYF
>TRBV11-2|TRBJ1-1|-|-
TGTGCCAGCAGCTCACCTCAGGGCCCGATGAACACTGAAGCTTTCTTT
CASSSPQGPMNTEAFF
>TRBV6-6|TRBJ1-1|TRBD1|-
TGTGCCAGCAGACTACAGGGGAGGACTGAAGCTTTCTTT
CASRLQGRTEAFF
>TRBV11-2|TRBJ2-7|TRBD2|-
TGTGCCAGCAGCTTAGGGACTAGCAAGTACGAGCAGTACTTC
CASSLGTSKYEQYF
>TRBV28|TRBJ2-2|-|once
TGTGCCAGCAGTTTATCATGGAACACCGGGGAGCTGTTTTTT
CASSLSWNTGELFF
>TRBV9|TRBJ1-2|-|-
TGTGCCAGCAGCGTAGAGGTTACAGGGAGATATGGCTACACCTTC
CASSVEVTGRYGYTF
>TRBV2|TRBJ1-2|-|-
TGTGCCAGCAAGGAGAGGGGGACCTATGGGGTCTACACCTTC
CASKERGTYGVYTF
>TRBV4-2|TRBJ2-7|TRBD2|-
TGTGCCAGCAGCCAAGAACCTAGCGGGGGGTTACGCTCCTACGAGCAGTACTTC
CASSQEPSGGLRSYEQYF
>TRBV28|TRBJ2-5|TRBD1|-
TGTGCCAGCAGTTCCCGGACAGGGCCACAGACCCAGTACTTC
CASSSRTGPQTQYF
>TRBV28|TRBJ2-1|TRBD2|few
TGTGCCAGCAGTTTGCTGAATCTAGCGGGAGGAAACGAGCAGTTCTTC
CASSLLNLAGGNEQFF
>TRBV28|TRBJ1-2|TRBD1|-
TGTGCCAGCAGTTTAGTAACAGGGGGCCGGGGCTACACCTTC
CASSLVTGGRGYTF
>TRBV19|TRBJ1-5|-|-
TGTGCCAGTAGTATAGGACACCGATCTAGCAATCAGCCCCAGCATTTT
CASSIGHRSSNQPQHF
>TRBV11-2|TRBJ2-1|TRBD2|-
TGTGCCAGCAGCTTTCAGCCGGGGGGCAATGAGCAGTTCTTC
CASSFQPGGNEQFF
>TRBV4-3|TRBJ2-5|-|-
TGCGCCAGCAGCCAAGTAGCAGCTCGTGGGGAGACCCAGTACTTC
CASSQVAARGETQYF
>TRBV27|TRBJ1-1|-|-
TGTGCCAGCAGTTTATGGAACACGGGAACTGAAGCTTTCTTT
CASSLWNTGTEAFF
>TRBV5-1|TRBJ2-7|TRBD1|-
TGCGCCAGCAGCTTGCAGGGGGCCACCTACGAGCAGTACTTC
CASSLQGATYEQYF
>TRBV28|TRBJ1-2|-|-
TGTGCCAGCAGTTTCGCAACCTCAAGAGATCATAGAGCCACCTTC
CASSFATSRDHRATF
>TRBV6-6|TRBJ2-5|TRBD1|-
TGTGCCAGCAGTACCGGGACAGGGGTGGAGACCCAGTACTTC
CASSTGTGVETQYF
>TRBV7-8|TRBJ1-2|-|-
TGTGCCAGCAGCTTACGATGGACCCCGTACCTGCGACAGGCCGAAACTGACTATGGCTACACCTTC
CASSLRWTPYLRQAETDYGYTF
>TRBV6-1|TRBJ1-1|TRBD1|-
TGTGCCAGCAGTGGCCGACAGGGGAACACTGAAGCTTTCTTT
CASSGRQGNTEAFF
>TRBV10-3|TRBJ1-5|-|-
TGTGCCACCTCCCTAACGGAGTATAGCAATCAGCCCCAGCATTTT
CATSLTEYSNQPQHF
>TRBV7-9|TRBJ2-7|-|-
TGTGCCAGCAGCATCCTAGAGGCCGAGCAGTACTTC
CASSILEAEQYF
>TRBV9|TRBJ2-3|-|-
TGTGCCAGCAGCGTTCCGGGGGTCCTCACAGATACGCAGTATTTT
CASSVPGVLTDTQYF
>TRBV11-2|TRBJ1-6|-|-
TGTGCCAGCAGCAACACAAGAGGGAATTCACCCCTCCACTTT
CASSNTRGNSPLHF
>TRBV6-5|TRBJ1-3|-|few
TGTGCCAGCAGTTACTCGGAGCAGGGAGGAAACACCATATATTTT
CASSYSEQGGNTIYF
>TRBV5-4|TRBJ2-7|TRBD2|medium-sized
TGTGCCAGCAGCTTGAGAGCGGGAGGCTTCGAGCAGTACTTC
CASSLRAGGFEQYF
>TRBV27|TRBJ2-5|-|once
TGTGCCAGCAGTTTAGGGGGCAGGGAGTACTTC
CASSLGGREYF
>TRBV11-2|TRBJ2-1|TRBD2|-
TGTGCCAGCAGCTTAGATTGGATAGGTAGCGGGTCGGAGCAGTTCTTC
CASSLDWIGSGSEQFF
>TRBV7-2|TRBJ2-5|TRBD1|-
TGTGCCAGCAGCCACGGACAGGGTAAAGAGACCCAGTACTTC
CASSHGQGKETQYF
>TRBV7-2|TRBJ1-2|TRBD1|-
TGTGCCAGCAGCTTAGGTGGGGACAGGCCTTTCTATGGCTACACCTTC
CASSLGGDRPFYGYTF
>TRBV28|TRBJ2-7|-|few
TGTGCCAGCAGTTTCGGTGCGGGAAGCGAGCAGTACTTC
CASSFGAGSEQYF